A single T cell receptor (beta chain) is shown here with its context. Assay: immunoSEQ multiplex PCR; the TCRdb copy retains only in-frame clones and omits some. The table records approximately 730,000 clones, over 75% of them present only once. Germline V gives CDR1 ENHRY, CDR2 SYGVKD. V lost 6 bases and J lost 4, with 15 bases in between. CDR3 length equals 15 residues. This specimen comes from a study of shared T cell receptors in the human thymus. Separately, the same data were catalogued under a study of human thymus T cells. This second report adds: In corrective heart surgery, resections were taken, and these provided the thymus tissue. Related research found strongly overlapping thymic repertoires in unrelated individuals.

The sample comprised thymocytes. The V call is TRBV10-3, the J call TRBJ1-4, with a possible D match to TRBD1 (6 bases). This receptor was obtained from a girl under two years old with a congenital heart defect. The CDR3 loop reads CAISDQGPSNEKLFF. CDR3 in DNA: TGTGCCATCAGCGATCAGGGGCCGAGTAATGAAAAACTGTTTTTT.